Below are 16 T cell receptor beta chains sequenced from a single sample in a study of T cell responses to AZD1222 COVID-19 vaccine. The table came from immunoSEQ multiplex PCR; TCRdb's copy has only in-frame clones and leaves some out. Of about 120,000 clones listed, approximately 84% are singletons. The sequencing here drew on peripheral blood, taken on day 0 of AZD1222 vaccination. These TCRs come from an adult in good health.

This clone was counted once. This rearrangement joins TRBV5-4 to TRBJ2-1; no definite D call. The V and J ends lost 0 bases and 7 bases respectively, with 5 bases between them. CDR1 is SGHNT and CDR2 is YYREEE in the germline V gene (reference sequence). The CDR3 loop spans 12 amino acids. The CDR3 nucleotides read TGTGCCAGCAGCTTGGTACTAAATGAGCAGTTCTTC. Translated, it gives CASSLVLNEQFF.

The chain employs TRBV7-2 and TRBJ2-5; unclear D gene. Germline assignment: CDR1 SGHTA and CDR2 FQGNSA. This CDR3 has 14 amino acids. Trimming removed 4 bases from V and 5 bases from J, with 14 bases in between. CDR3 in DNA: TGTGCCAGCAGCTCCCCCGCTAACCGGGAGACCCAGTACTTC. Protein product: CASSSPANRETQYF. Combining the CDR3 with reference TRBV7-2 and TRBJ2-5 gives the whole variable domain GAGVSQSPSNKVTEKGKDVELRCDPISGHTALYWYRQSLGQGLEFLIYFQGNSAPDKSGLPSDRFSAERTGGSVSTLTIQRTQQEDSAVYLCASSSPANRETQYFGPGTRLLVL.

This chain links TRBV12-3 or TRBV12-4 with TRBJ2-7; D is ambiguous. CDR3 length equals 13 residues. Trimming stripped 11 bases from V and 3 bases from J, with 17 bases between. The chain's CDR3 is CASRANINYEQYF. The CDR3 bases are TGTGCCTCAAGGGCCAATATTAACTACGAGCAGTACTTC.

The CDR3 sequence: CASSFGGSWTGELFF. For the CDR3, the DNA is TGTGCCAGCAGCTTCGGGGGGAGTTGGACCGGGGAGCTGTTTTTT. The chain carries TRBV11-2 and TRBJ2-2; 7 bases align to TRBD2. In germline, CDR1 is SGHAT, CDR2 FQNNGV. This CDR3 has 15 amino acids. V was clipped by 3 bases and J by 5 bases; unmatched bases: 6.

J is TRBJ1-2 and V is TRBV19, with a tentative D call TRBD1 (5 bases). Deletions cut 9 bases from V and 5 bases from J, with 22 bases between. CDR1 is LNHDA and CDR2 is SQIVND in the germline V gene (reference sequence). CDR3 size: 15 residues. CDR3: CASRPRTRDSYGYTF. For the CDR3, the DNA is TGTGCCAGCCGTCCCCGAACGCGGGACTCTTATGGCTACACCTTC.

This chain uses TRBV6-2 or TRBV6-3 with TRBJ2-7, with D tentatively TRBD1 (5 bases). V lost 2 bases to trimming and J lost 10 bases, with 15 bases between them. The CDR3 contains 13 residues. The germline V gene encodes CDR1 MNHEY and CDR2 SVGEGT. This CDR3 is CASSYPWAGRQYF. The DNA for the CDR3 is TGTGCCAGCAGTTACCCTTGGGCAGGGCGTCAGTACTTC.

A remark on this clone: Other DNA sequences of this sample code for an identical CDR3. The rearrangement joins TRBV5-4 to TRBJ1-1; 8 positions agree with TRBD1. Germline V gives CDR1 SGHNT, CDR2 YYREEE (reference sequence). V gave up 3 bases and J gave up 1 base; unmatched junction bases: 5. The CDR3 sequence is 15 residues long. The CDR3 bases are TGTGCCAGCAGCTCCGGACAGGGTTGGAACACTGAAGCTTTCTTT. It is translated as CASSSGQGWNTEAFF.

J is TRBJ1-1 and V is TRBV3-1 (or the pseudogene TRBV3-2); no definite D call. Germline CDR1 is LGHDT and CDR2 is YNNKEL (reference sequence). The CDR3 has 14 residues. Trimming took off 1 base at V and 5 bases at J, with 11 bases between the two ends. CDR3 sequence reads: CASSQGVTRTEAFF. CDR3 in DNA: TGTGCCAGCAGCCAAGGGGTTACCCGAACTGAAGCTTTCTTT.

The J gene is TRBJ2-7, the V gene TRBV7-2; D gene uncertain. With 1 base removed from V and 2 bases from J, the gap between germline ends came to 12 bases. Germline CDR1 and CDR2: SGHTA and FQGNSA. There are 15 residues in the CDR3. The CDR3 nucleotides are TGTGCCAGCAGCTTAGGGGTGGGTGGACCCTACGAGCAGTACTTC. Residues: CASSLGVGGPYEQYF.

The chain has TRBV30 and TRBJ1-1; TRBD1 is a possible D gene (6 bases). The CDR3 contains 16 residues. V gave up 4 bases and J gave up 4 bases, with 22 bases separating them. CDR1 is GTSNPN and CDR2 is SVGIG in the germline V gene (reference sequence). CDR3 protein: CAWNPRGAIVGTEAFF. CDR3 coding DNA: TGTGCCTGGAATCCACGGGGGGCAATCGTGGGCACTGAAGCTTTCTTT.

This clone has only one observation. The V and J genes are TRBV3-1 (or the pseudogene TRBV3-2) and TRBJ1-4, with D maybe TRBD1 (5 bases). CDR3 length: 14 amino acids. V lost 0 bases, J lost 7 bases, and 9 bases lay in between. Germline V lookup: CDR1 LGHDT, CDR2 YNNKEL (reference sequence). The CDR3 sequence is CASSQDGGTEKLFF. In DNA, the CDR3 is TGTGCCAGCAGCCAAGATGGAGGGACTGAAAAACTGTTTTTT.

This chain links TRBV6-6 with TRBJ2-7; a weak D match, TRBD1 (6 bases). Per germline, CDR1 MNHNY and CDR2 SVGAGI (reference sequence). The CDR3 is 14 residues long. Trimming took 6 bases from V and 0 from J, leaving 12 bases between them. The CDR3 sequence is CASRGLGASYEQYF. The DNA for the CDR3 is TGTGCCAGCAGAGGCCTGGGGGCCTCCTACGAGCAGTACTTC.

In DNA form, the CDR3 reads TGTGCCAGCAGTAAGCCGATTGGTCGTAATTCACCCCTCCACTTT. This codes for CASSKPIGRNSPLHF. This rearrangement joins TRBV27 to TRBJ1-6; D uncertain. Trimming removed 5 bases from V and 6 bases from J, with 14 bases in between. The CDR3 has 15 amino acids. Per germline, CDR1 MNHEY and CDR2 SMNVEV (reference sequence).

The V and J genes are TRBV11-3 and TRBJ2-7; 8 bases fit TRBD2. Germline values: CDR1 SGHNT, CDR2 YENEEA. Trimming at V came to 6 bases and at J to 5 bases, leaving 9 bases not matched to a gene. This CDR3 has 14 residues. This CDR3 reads CASSPRGGANEQYF. CDR3 in DNA: TGTGCCAGCAGTCCTCGGGGGGGGGCCAACGAGCAGTACTTC.

The sample holds one count of this clone. The V and J genes are TRBV19 and TRBJ1-4; 10 bases match TRBD1. CDR3 length: 16 amino acids. Germline V lookup: CDR1 LNHDA, CDR2 SQIVND (reference sequence). The V segment lost 3 bases and the J segment 7 bases; nucleotides outside the gene matches: 8. For the CDR3, the DNA is TGTGCCAGTAGTATGGGAACCGGGACAGGGGTTGAAAAACTGTTTTTT. Its protein product is CASSMGTGTGVEKLFF.

This CDR3 reads CASSQATAGGTDTQYF. The CDR3 region has the DNA TGCGCCAGCAGCCAAGCAACAGCGGGGGGCACAGATACGCAGTATTTT. This rearrangement joins TRBV4-1 to TRBJ2-3, with 8 bases lining up with TRBD2. Germline V gives CDR1 MGHRA, CDR2 YSYEKL. V lost 1 base to trimming and J lost 1 base; unmatched junction nucleotides: 4. CDR3 size: 16 residues.